The 9 T cell receptor beta chains below all came from one sample that was sequenced in a study of blood T cell repertoires in COVID-19. Assay: immunoSEQ multiplex PCR; the TCRdb copy retains only in-frame clones and omits some. This sample has some 290,000 clones, with 75% to 90% found just once. The sample taken for sequencing was peripheral blood. The receptors were sampled from a man aged 55 to 69 who had recovered from COVID-19.

V is TRBV6-6 and J is TRBJ1-5; 7 bases line up with TRBD1. The V gene's germline CDR1 is MNHNY and CDR2 SVGAGI (reference sequence). Unmatched junction bases numbered 7, after V lost 2 bases and J lost 9 bases. The CDR3 contains 14 residues. The DNA for the CDR3 is TGTGCCAGCAGTTACGACAGGGCCGATTTGCCCCAGCATTTT. This gives the protein CASSYDRADLPQHF.

V and J are TRBV6-2 or TRBV6-3 and TRBJ1-5; tentatively, D is TRBD1 (6 bases). Germline loops: CDR1 MNHEY, CDR2 SVGEGT. The ends were cut back, 2 bases at V and 1 base at J, with 12 bases in the middle. CDR3 length equals 16 residues. In nucleotides, the CDR3 is TGTGCCAGCAGTTACGGGGGCGCGAGGAGCAATCAGCCCCAGCATTTT. Protein sequence: CASSYGGARSNQPQHF.

V and J are TRBV5-1 and TRBJ1-3, with D perhaps TRBD1 (6 bases). The CDR3 extends over 16 amino acids. The V gene lost 2 bases and the J gene lost 1 base, with 13 bases spanning the gap. Germline V gives CDR1 SGHRS, CDR2 YFSETQ. CDR3 bases: TGCGCCAGCAGCTTCTCAACAGGGCGATCTGGAAACACCATATATTTT. Amino acids: CASSFSTGRSGNTIYF.

The rearrangement links TRBV5-1 to TRBJ1-4; 9 bases line up with TRBD1. Losses at the gene ends were 2 bases for V and 6 bases for J; bases not matched to a gene: 2. The CDR3 is 14 residues long. The germline V gene encodes CDR1 SGHRS and CDR2 YFSETQ. The CDR3 nucleotides are TGCGCCAGCAGCTTACAGGGGGCAGATGAAAAACTGTTTTTT. This codes for CASSLQGADEKLFF. Full variable domain (rest looked up from reference TRBV5-1 and TRBJ1-4): KAGVTQTPRYLIKTRGQQVTLSCSPISGHRSVSWYQQTPGQGLQFLFEYFSETQRNKGNFPGRFSGRQFSNSRSEMNVSTLELGDSALYLCASSLQGADEKLFFGSGTQLSVL.

The chain is built from TRBV28 and TRBJ1-4; the D gene is possibly TRBD1 (5 bases). Trimming removed 6 bases at V and 6 bases at J, with 14 bases between. This CDR3 spans 14 amino acids. CDR1 is MDHEN, CDR2 SYDVKM, per germline. This chain's CDR3 is CASREPGGDEKLFF. The CDR3 DNA follows: TGTGCCAGCAGAGAACCGGGGGGAGATGAAAAACTGTTTTTT.

In its sample, this clone was seen once. The chain is built from TRBV7-9 and TRBJ2-3, with 8 bases identical to TRBD1. CDR3 length: 14 residues. The V and J ends lost 4 bases and 3 bases, in that order; junction bases with no gene match: 3. Germline CDR1 and CDR2: SEHNR and FQNEAQ (reference sequence). The CDR3 here is CASSSDRETDTQYF. In DNA, the CDR3 is TGTGCCAGCAGCTCGGACAGGGAAACAGATACGCAGTATTTT.

This chain links TRBV5-4 with TRBJ2-6; D is perhaps TRBD2 (6 bases). With 1 base removed from V and 3 bases from J, the gap between germline ends came to 17 bases. The CDR3 loop spans 18 amino acids. CDR1 is SGHNT, CDR2 YYREEE, per germline (reference sequence). The DNA of the CDR3 is TGTGCCAGCAGCTTGACCGGAGGGGTGGGTATTGGGGCCAACGTCCTGACTTTC. Amino acids: CASSLTGGVGIGANVLTF. Combining the CDR3 with reference TRBV5-4 and TRBJ2-6 gives the whole variable domain ETGVTQSPTHLIKTRGQQVTLRCSSQSGHNTVSWYQQALGQGPQFIFQYYREEENGRGNFPPRFSGLQFPNYSSELNVNALELDDSALYLCASSLTGGVGIGANVLTFGAGSRLTVL.

The genes are TRBV3-1 (or the pseudogene TRBV3-2) and TRBJ1-5, with 8 bases lining up with TRBD1. This CDR3 has 14 residues. Germline loops: CDR1 LGHDT, CDR2 YNNKEL (reference sequence). The junction had 6 bases not matched to a gene; V was cut back by 4 bases and J by 7 bases. Here the CDR3 reads CASSLPGQGQPQHF. CDR3 sequence (DNA): TGTGCCAGCAGCCTCCCAGGACAGGGCCAGCCCCAGCATTTT.

This rearrangement joins TRBV19 to TRBJ1-2; TRBD1 aligns across 7 bases. The CDR3 covers 12 residues. Germline loops: CDR1 LNHDA, CDR2 SQIVND (reference sequence). V was pared by 8 bases and J by 4 bases, with 4 bases of the junction left unmatched. This CDR3 reads CASGDSLYGYTF. In DNA form, the CDR3 reads TGTGCCAGTGGGGACAGCCTCTATGGCTACACCTTC.